The 28 T cell receptor beta chains in this list originate from one sample, sequenced in a study of OX40 agonist ivuxolimab in advanced cancers. Clones were read by immunoSEQ multiplex PCR, and TCRdb kept only the in-frame ones, dropping some. The sample lists about 90,000 clones; less than 95% were seen once. Sequences were derived from CD4+ or CD8+ T cells sorted from blood, sampled in a trial of the OX40 agonist ivuxolimab. These receptors were collected from an adult with an advanced solid tumor such as melanoma, head and neck, liver or kidney cancer.

The rearrangement joins TRBV5-6 to TRBJ2-6; D perhaps matches TRBD1 (5 bases). Germline CDR1 SGHDT, CDR2 YYEEEE. With 0 bases removed from V and 2 bases from J, the gap between germline ends came to 6 bases. CDR3 length: 15 residues. The CDR3 nucleotides read TGTGCCAGCAGCTTGGAGGGGACTGGGGCCAACGTCCTGACTTTC. Its translation: CASSLEGTGANVLTF.

This rearrangement joins TRBV11-2 to TRBJ2-7; D unresolved. The CDR3 extends over 14 amino acids. Germline CDR1 reads SGHAT; CDR2 reads FQNNGV. V was shortened by 1 base and J by 3 bases, with 10 bases between the two germline ends. This chain's CDR3 is CASSLGHGHYEQYF. CDR3 DNA sequence: TGTGCCAGCAGCTTAGGGCACGGCCACTACGAGCAGTACTTC. The complete variable domain, with remaining parts taken from reference TRBV11-2 and TRBJ2-7, reads EAGVAQSPRYKIIEKRQSVAFWCNPISGHATLYWYQQILGQGPKLLIQFQNNGVVDDSQLPKDRFSAERLKGVDSTLKIQPAKLEDSAVYLCASSLGHGHYEQYFGPGTRLTVT.

CDR3 DNA sequence: TGTGCCAGCAGCTTAGGAGGGAACTATGGCTACACCTTC. It codes for CASSLGGNYGYTF. V usage is TRBV11-3 and J usage is TRBJ1-2; the D is unclear. Deletions cut 1 base from V and 2 bases from J, with 5 bases between. Germline assignment: CDR1 SGHNT and CDR2 YENEEA. The CDR3 spans 13 residues.

This chain links TRBV5-6 with TRBJ1-2, with 10 bases identical to TRBD1. The CDR3 has 13 amino acids. The germline gives CDR1 SGHDT, CDR2 YYEEEE. After removal of 4 bases from V and 7 bases from J, the junction contained 4 bases not matched to a gene. CDR3 residues: CASSLTGGRGYTF. CDR3 in DNA: TGTGCCAGCAGCCTGACAGGGGGCCGTGGCTACACCTTC.

This sequence joins TRBV10-1 and TRBJ1-5; unclear D gene. The CDR3 covers 13 residues. Deletions cut 3 bases from V and 9 bases from J, with 12 bases between. The germline CDR1 and CDR2 sequences are WNHNN and SYGVQD (reference sequence). The CDR3 here is CASSERANGPQHF. CDR3 bases: TGCGCCAGCAGTGAACGAGCGAATGGGCCCCAGCATTTT.

This chain joins TRBV19 and TRBJ2-5; 11 positions match TRBD2. V trimming: 5 bases; J trimming: 11 bases; junction bases outside the gene matches: 10. The CDR3 has 14 residues. Per germline, CDR1 LNHDA and CDR2 SQIVND (reference sequence). CDR3 region: CASSLLAGALEQYF. Here the CDR3 DNA reads TGTGCCAGTAGTCTACTAGCGGGAGCGCTAGAGCAGTACTTC.

V and J are TRBV5-1 and TRBJ2-3; tentatively, D is TRBD2 (5 bases). The CDR3 sequence is 17 residues long. Germline CDR1 SGHRS, CDR2 YFSETQ. The germline V and J ends were trimmed by 2 bases and 2 bases, with 18 bases remaining between them. CDR3 sequence reads: CASSFLGGSLITDTQYF. As DNA, the CDR3 is TGCGCCAGCAGCTTTCTTGGTGGGAGTCTGATCACAGATACGCAGTATTTT.

The rearrangement joins TRBV30 to TRBJ1-2; 8 bases map to TRBD1. With 1 base clipped from V and 0 bases from J, the junction kept 4 bases outside the gene matches. This CDR3 contains 15 residues. The germline CDR1 and CDR2 sequences are GTSNPN and SVGIG (reference sequence). Here the CDR3 reads CAWSAQGAPNYGYTF. The CDR3 DNA is TGTGCCTGGAGTGCGCAGGGGGCGCCTAACTATGGCTACACCTTC.

This chain links TRBV2 with TRBJ2-6; 9 nucleotides line up with TRBD1. CDR1 SNHLY and CDR2 FYNNEI come from the germline V gene. The CDR3 consists of 18 residues. The V segment lost 9 bases and the J segment 1 base; nucleotides outside the gene matches: 13. CDR3 nucleotides: TGTGCCAGATCTAAGGGGGGGACAGGGTGGTCTGGGGCCAACGTCCTGACTTTC. Its protein product is CARSKGGTGWSGANVLTF. Drawing the rest from reference TRBV2 and TRBJ2-6, the complete variable domain is EPEVTQTPSHQVTQMGQEVILRCVPISNHLYFYWYRQILGQKVEFLVSFYNNEISEKSEIFDDQFSVERPDGSNFTLKIRSTKLEDSAMYFCARSKGGTGWSGANVLTFGAGSRLTVL.

The chain links TRBV4-2 to TRBJ1-1; no firm D call. The CDR3 consists of 15 residues. Deletions cut 0 bases from V and 2 bases from J, with 10 bases between. Germline CDR1 is LGHNA and CDR2 is YNFKEQ. As DNA, the CDR3 is TGTGCCAGCAGCCAAGATTTGACAAGTAACACTGAAGCTTTCTTT. Translating gives CASSQDLTSNTEAFF.

The chain combines TRBV7-2 with TRBJ2-7, with TRBD1 matching over 7 bases. Germline V CDR1 and CDR2: SGHTA, FQGNSA. This CDR3 is 14 amino acids long. Trimming at V came to 1 base and at J to 3 bases, leaving 3 bases not matched to a gene. This chain's CDR3 is CASSLEGAGYEQYF. CDR3 sequence (DNA): TGTGCCAGCAGCTTAGAGGGGGCAGGCTACGAGCAGTACTTC.

The chain couples TRBV9 to TRBJ2-7; 11 bases agree with TRBD2. The junction had 4 bases not matched to a gene; V was cut back by 5 bases and J by 0 bases. The CDR3 totals 15 residues. Per germline, CDR1 SGDLS and CDR2 YYNGEE. CDR3 sequence: CASSSSGGSSYEQYF. The CDR3 DNA is TGTGCCAGCAGTTCTAGCGGGGGGAGCTCCTACGAGCAGTACTTC.

The chain combines TRBV9 with TRBJ1-1; a weak D match, TRBD1 (5 bases). The CDR3 is made up of 15 amino acids. CDR1 is SGDLS and CDR2 is YYNGEE in the germline V gene. Between the trimmed V and J ends, which lost 4 bases and 4 bases, there was a span of 17 bases. This CDR3 reads CASSPRVSPATEAFF. The CDR3 DNA reads TGTGCCAGCAGCCCCAGGGTTTCCCCCGCCACTGAAGCTTTCTTT. The whole variable domain, filled in from reference TRBV9 and TRBJ1-1, reads DSGVTQTPKHLITATGQRVTLRCSPRSGDLSVYWYQQSLDQGLQFLIQYYNGEERAKGNILERFSAQQFPDLHSELNLSSLELGDSALYFCASSPRVSPATEAFFGQGTRLTVV.

This chain uses TRBV27 with TRBJ1-1; 8 bases line up with TRBD1. The V and J ends lost 5 bases and 8 bases, in that order; junction bases with no gene match: 4. The CDR3 is 12 amino acids. The V gene's germline CDR1 is MNHEY and CDR2 SMNVEV (reference sequence). CDR3 in amino acids: CASSRWTGEAFF. The CDR3 bases are TGTGCCAGCAGTAGATGGACAGGGGAAGCTTTCTTT.

The rearrangement links TRBV7-2 to TRBJ2-5; D is uncertain. The CDR3 runs 12 residues. Trimming took off 1 base at V and 11 bases at J, with 11 bases between the two ends. CDR1 and CDR2 from the germline V gene are SGHTA and FQGNSA. The CDR3 protein is CASSLEGNWQYF. In DNA, the CDR3 is TGTGCCAGCAGCTTAGAAGGAAACTGGCAGTACTTC.

This chain joins TRBV4-1 and TRBJ2-1; TRBD2 agrees at 12 bases. The J segment lost 6 bases and the V segment lost 4 bases, leaving 16 bases of the junction unmatched. This CDR3 contains 19 residues. CDR1 and CDR2 from the germline V gene are MGHRA and YSYEKL. In DNA form, the CDR3 reads TGCGCCAGCAGCCTTGGACTAGCGGGAATGTTAAGGGCATCCAATGAGCAGTTCTTC. It specifies CASSLGLAGMLRASNEQFF.

The chain recombines TRBV28 with TRBJ2-6; 7 nucleotides line up with TRBD1. The germline V gene has CDR1 MDHEN and CDR2 SYDVKM. V lost 7 bases, J lost 4 bases, and 7 bases stayed unmatched. This CDR3 spans 15 amino acids. The CDR3 loop is CASTKRGLGANVLTF. The CDR3 nucleotides read TGTGCCAGCACCAAGAGGGGGCTCGGGGCCAACGTCCTGACTTTC. Based on the CDR3 plus reference TRBV28 and TRBJ2-6, the full variable domain is DVKVTQSSRYLVKRTGEKVFLECVQDMDHENMFWYRQDPGLGLRLIYFSYDVKMKEKGDIPEGYSVSREKKERFSLILESASTNQTSMYLCASTKRGLGANVLTFGAGSRLTVL.

The chain is built from TRBV27 and TRBJ2-7, with a weak D call TRBD1 (5 bases). The CDR3 has 16 amino acids. Germline V gene sequence: CDR1 MNHEY, CDR2 SMNVEV (reference sequence). V was trimmed by 3 bases and J by 3 bases, leaving 18 bases between them. The CDR3 nucleotides are TGTGCCAGCAGTTTTCAGTGGACACCAGGGTACTACGAGCAGTACTTC. This sequence encodes CASSFQWTPGYYEQYF.

V is TRBV7-2 and J is TRBJ2-1; D may correspond to TRBD1 or TRBD2 (5 bases each). V shed 5 bases and J shed 6 bases, with 14 bases lying between them. The germline V gene encodes CDR1 SGHTA and CDR2 FQGNSA. The CDR3 is made up of 14 amino acids. CDR3 sequence reads: CASSQVVGGNEQFF. Here the CDR3 DNA reads TGTGCCAGCAGCCAGGTGGTTGGGGGCAATGAGCAGTTCTTC.

The V and J genes are TRBV5-6 and TRBJ1-1, with no clear D. The length of the CDR3 is 16 residues. CDR1 is SGHDT, CDR2 YYEEEE, per germline. The V gene lost 0 bases and the J gene lost 10 bases, with 22 bases spanning the gap. The CDR3, as DNA: TGTGCCAGCAGCTTGGCCACCGGATTTCCCGATCGTCGAGCTTTCTTT. The encoded protein is CASSLATGFPDRRAFF.

V and J are TRBV5-1 and TRBJ1-1; no reliable D call. Trimming stripped 7 bases from V and 5 bases from J, with 9 bases between. The CDR3 has 11 amino acids. Germline lookup yields CDR1 SGHRS and CDR2 YFSETQ. CDR3 in DNA: TGCGCCAGCGGTTCGGGTACTGAAGCTTTCTTT. This gives the protein CASGSGTEAFF.

The chain is built from TRBV28 and TRBJ1-5; no firm D call. The CDR3 runs to 12 residues. The germline V and J ends were trimmed by 3 bases and 7 bases, with 7 bases remaining between them. From germline, CDR1 is MDHEN and CDR2 SYDVKM. Written as DNA, the CDR3 is TGTGCCAGCAGTTTGGTGTGGCAGCCCCAGCATTTT. Translated, it gives CASSLVWQPQHF.

The chain combines TRBV4-1 with TRBJ2-3; 7 bases line up with TRBD1. The V gene end was trimmed by 7 bases and the J gene end by 5 bases; junction bases not matched to a gene: 18. The CDR3 runs to 17 residues. Germline lookup yields CDR1 MGHRA and CDR2 YSYEKL. CDR3 sequence reads: CASKTRAGTVFEDTQYF. In DNA, the CDR3 is TGCGCCAGCAAAACGCGTGCCGGGACAGTCTTCGAAGATACGCAGTATTTT.

A single count supports this clone. The V and J genes are TRBV10-3 and TRBJ1-1; TRBD1 might be the D (5 bases). Trimming shortened V by 4 bases and J by 2 bases, and 11 bases separated the two germline ends. The CDR3 is made up of 14 amino acids. In germline, CDR1 is ENHRY, CDR2 SYGVKD. This CDR3 reads CAISGTNSNTEAFF. Written as DNA, the CDR3 is TGTGCCATCAGTGGGACAAACTCTAACACTGAAGCTTTCTTT.

The chain carries TRBV19 and TRBJ2-7, with D tentatively TRBD2 (5 bases). The germline gives CDR1 LNHDA, CDR2 SQIVND (reference sequence). There are 13 residues in the CDR3. Trimming took 5 bases from V and 3 from J, leaving 11 bases between them. The CDR3 DNA follows: TGTGCCAGTAGTGCGAGGGCCTTCTACGAGCAGTACTTC. Translation: CASSARAFYEQYF.

The V and J genes are TRBV4-1 and TRBJ2-4; D perhaps matches TRBD2 (5 bases). V was cut by 1 base and J by 0 bases, with 19 bases left in between. CDR1 and CDR2 from the germline V gene are MGHRA and YSYEKL. The CDR3 extends over 19 amino acids. As DNA, the CDR3 is TGCGCCAGCAGCCAAGTTTTCGGGATGAAAGTTCTAGCCAAAAACATTCAGTACTTC. Protein sequence: CASSQVFGMKVLAKNIQYF.

This chain connects TRBV27 to TRBJ2-2; 8 nucleotides agree with TRBD1. With 5 bases clipped from V and 7 bases from J, the junction kept 6 bases outside the gene matches. Germline V gives CDR1 MNHEY, CDR2 SMNVEV (reference sequence). The CDR3 loop spans 14 amino acids. This chain's CDR3 is CASSATGADGELFF. CDR3 sequence (DNA): TGTGCCAGCAGTGCGACAGGGGCGGACGGGGAGCTGTTTTTT.

The chain couples TRBV25-1 to TRBJ1-1; the D gene is possibly TRBD1 (5 bases). The CDR3 has 14 amino acids. Between the trimmed V and J ends, which lost 9 bases and 4 bases, there was a span of 18 bases. Germline loops: CDR1 MGHDK, CDR2 SYGVNS. The chain's CDR3 is CASGWGRPFTEAFF. CDR3 DNA sequence: TGTGCCAGTGGGTGGGGCAGACCATTCACTGAAGCTTTCTTT.